This TCR beta chain was captured by sequencing in a study of T cell changes during pregnancy in multiple sclerosis. Libraries were prepared by immunoSEQ multiplex PCR; TCRdb keeps only in-frame clonotypes and omits some of them. The table lists about 69,000 clones, about 92% of them singletons. The V segment lost 4 bases and the J segment 4 bases; nucleotides outside the gene matches: 17. CDR1 and CDR2 (germline): MNHEY, SMNVEV (reference sequence). The CDR3 is 19 amino acids. The sequencing here drew on peripheral blood, taken in the third trimester of pregnancy. The chain links TRBV27 to TRBJ2-1; 9 bases align to TRBD2. This sequence originates from a female donor in good health, enrolled as a control in a pregnancy study. The CDR3 protein is CASSSLYALGGRVYNEQFF. The DNA of the CDR3 is TGTGCCAGCAGTTCATTATACGCCCTGGGCGGGAGGGTATACAATGAGCAGTTCTTC.